The rows below give T cell receptor beta chains drawn from one sample of a study of T cell repertoires in cytomegalovirus infection. One entry per CDR3 protein results from TCRdb running MiXCR on the reads. The sample holds under 850,000 distinct CDR3 sequences, around a third seen once. No cognate antigen is known for these TCRs. The sample consisted of cultured PBMCs, taken from culture after CMV antigen stimulation. The source is a human donor in good health (CMV status not recorded). Some clones in this sample may be carry-over from other donors' samples. CDR3s leave out the opening cysteine and the closing phenylalanine or tryptophan. Each record gives: V gene, J gene, CDR3 protein.

v_gene: TRBV11-2; j_gene: TRBJ2-1; CDR3aa: ASSPRASGYNEQF
v_gene: TRBV20-1; j_gene: TRBJ1-6; CDR3aa: SARDPGSSYNSPLH
v_gene: TRBV7-2; j_gene: TRBJ2-5; CDR3aa: ASSDGTGVETQY
v_gene: TRBV7-2; j_gene: TRBJ2-5; CDR3aa: ASSYQGLAGEETQY
v_gene: TRBV10-3; j_gene: TRBJ1-5; CDR3aa: AISVAGRQPQH
v_gene: TRBV7-2; j_gene: TRBJ1-2; CDR3aa: ASSSTRDSRYGYT
v_gene: TRBV5-1; j_gene: TRBJ2-3; CDR3aa: ASSLADRGTDTQY
v_gene: TRBV25-1; j_gene: TRBJ2-1; CDR3aa: ASSDPGLAGDNEQF
v_gene: TRBV7-6; j_gene: TRBJ2-3; CDR3aa: ASSLAGGLNTDTQY
v_gene: TRBV12-3/TRBV12-4; j_gene: TRBJ2-2; CDR3aa: ASSSRRQGFTGELF
v_gene: TRBV5-4; j_gene: TRBJ1-4; CDR3aa: ASSSPGTEKLF
v_gene: TRBV4-1; j_gene: TRBJ2-7; CDR3aa: ASSQERLSSYEQY
v_gene: TRBV7-2; j_gene: TRBJ2-3; CDR3aa: ASSLAHTDTQY
v_gene: TRBV7-9; j_gene: TRBJ2-7; CDR3aa: ASSFSGGQLYEQY
v_gene: TRBV7-8; j_gene: TRBJ2-3; CDR3aa: ASSLVAKGTDTDTQY
v_gene: TRBV20-1; j_gene: TRBJ1-1; CDR3aa: SSHPRAPRAF
v_gene: TRBV18; j_gene: TRBJ1-3; CDR3aa: ASSPAGTGVGNTIY
v_gene: TRBV28; j_gene: TRBJ2-2; CDR3aa: ASGTGTITGELF
v_gene: TRBV5-6; j_gene: TRBJ2-1; CDR3aa: ASSLGLAPELL
v_gene: TRBV5-5; j_gene: TRBJ2-1; CDR3aa: ASSVRDQSYNEQF
v_gene: TRBV9; j_gene: TRBJ1-6; CDR3aa: ASSVDGYSTSPLH
v_gene: TRBV12-3/TRBV12-4; j_gene: TRBJ1-3; CDR3aa: ASRLQSSGNTIY
v_gene: TRBV11-2; j_gene: TRBJ2-6; CDR3aa: ASSSEGRRYSGANVLT
v_gene: TRBV20-1; j_gene: TRBJ2-7; CDR3aa: SASPGLAREQY
v_gene: TRBV7-2; j_gene: TRBJ1-2; CDR3aa: ASSLERGMGGGYT
v_gene: TRBV30; j_gene: TRBJ2-3; CDR3aa: AWRVLTGGKLTDTQY
v_gene: TRBV7-2; j_gene: TRBJ2-3; CDR3aa: ASSLSWLRGTQY
v_gene: TRBV5-4; j_gene: TRBJ2-4; CDR3aa: ASTLAGGNGIQY
v_gene: TRBV24-1; j_gene: TRBJ2-5; CDR3aa: ATSDPSSETQY
v_gene: TRBV6-1; j_gene: TRBJ1-5; CDR3aa: ASSTRDRPQH
v_gene: TRBV7-2; j_gene: TRBJ2-2; CDR3aa: ASSLNGGGNTGELF
v_gene: TRBV7-8; j_gene: TRBJ2-1; CDR3aa: ASSHDRVRSNEQF
v_gene: TRBV7-9; j_gene: TRBJ2-1; CDR3aa: ASSSGQGPF
v_gene: TRBV7-2; j_gene: TRBJ2-2; CDR3aa: ASSLAFWQYTGELF
v_gene: TRBV7-6; j_gene: TRBJ2-3; CDR3aa: ASSNQEGGADTQY
v_gene: TRBV7-5; j_gene: TRBJ2-7; CDR3aa: ISVPETRSGLSYEQY
v_gene: TRBV20-1; j_gene: TRBJ2-3; CDR3aa: SASSSGGGTDTQY
v_gene: TRBV7-2; j_gene: TRBJ1-5; CDR3aa: ASSPPGQGLSQPQH
v_gene: TRBV5-1; j_gene: TRBJ2-5; CDR3aa: ASSTGDVETQY
v_gene: TRBV7-9; j_gene: TRBJ1-4; CDR3aa: ASTRSGGIEKLF
v_gene: TRBV20-1; j_gene: TRBJ2-5; CDR3aa: SASENQETQY
v_gene: TRBV20-1; j_gene: TRBJ2-5; CDR3aa: SARSETQY
v_gene: TRBV7-3; j_gene: TRBJ2-1; CDR3aa: ASSLIRGEVNEQF
v_gene: TRBV5-3; j_gene: TRBJ1-1; CDR3aa: ARSERTGEAF